These 6 T cell receptor beta chains originate from one sample sequenced in a study of blood T cell repertoires in COVID-19. Assay: immunoSEQ multiplex PCR; the TCRdb copy retains only in-frame clones and omits some. The table lists 130,000 to 150,000 clones, roughly 86% of them singletons. The sequenced material came from peripheral blood. The receptors were gathered from a man aged 65-85 years with acute or convalescent COVID-19.

The rearrangement links TRBV10-3 to TRBJ1-6, with D perhaps matching TRBD1 (5 bases). The CDR3 has 13 amino acids. Germline loops: CDR1 ENHRY, CDR2 SYGVKD. V lost 3 bases and J 5 bases, leaving 5 bases between the germline ends. CDR3 sequence reads: CAISDRDNSPLHF. CDR3 coding DNA: TGTGCCATCAGTGACAGGGATAATTCACCCCTCCACTTT.

The chain employs TRBV7-2 and TRBJ2-1; D not certain. The ends were cut back, 5 bases at V and 0 bases at J, with 11 bases in the middle. Germline CDR1 is SGHTA and CDR2 is FQGNSA. CDR3 size: 15 residues. For the CDR3, the DNA is TGTGCCAGCAGCCTGGTCTACAGCTCCTACAATGAGCAGTTCTTC. Translating it yields CASSLVYSSYNEQFF.

This chain links TRBV18 with TRBJ1-5; D remains unclear. Deletions cut 4 bases from V and 0 bases from J, with 7 bases between. The CDR3 sequence is 14 residues long. The germline V gene encodes CDR1 KGHSH and CDR2 LQKENI. Here the CDR3 reads CASSLQPSNQPQHF. The CDR3 bases are TGTGCCAGCTCACTACAACCTAGCAATCAGCCCCAGCATTTT.

The J gene is TRBJ1-2, the V gene TRBV5-1, with D maybe TRBD1 (6 bases). This CDR3 has 15 amino acids. Trimming took 0 bases from V and 7 from J, leaving 16 bases between them. Germline CDR1 reads SGHRS; CDR2 reads YFSETQ. CDR3 region: CASSLAPGTSFGYTF. The CDR3 coding sequence is TGCGCCAGCAGCTTGGCTCCCGGGACATCATTTGGCTACACCTTC.

This clone was observed once. The V call is TRBV28, the J call TRBJ1-5; a possible D gene is TRBD1 (6 bases). The V gene's germline CDR1 is MDHEN and CDR2 SYDVKM. Trimming removed 2 bases at V and 0 bases at J, with 8 bases between. CDR3 length: 15 residues. The CDR3 nucleotides are TGTGCCAGCAGTTTAGAGGGGGATAGCAATCAGCCCCAGCATTTT. This sequence encodes CASSLEGDSNQPQHF.

The chain combines TRBV6-5 with TRBJ1-5; D is unclear. With 7 bases removed from V and 7 bases from J, the gap between germline ends came to 20 bases. Per the germline V gene, CDR1 is MNHEY and CDR2 is SVGAGI. The CDR3 covers 15 residues. The DNA of the CDR3 is TGTGCCAGCACCGAACCTGGCGGCGGTTTACAGCCCCAGCATTTT. Translating gives CASTEPGGGLQPQHF.